One and the same sample provided the 6 T cell receptor beta chains below, sequenced in a study of cytomegalovirus exposure and HLA in healthy donors. The PCR had 60 Vbeta and 13 Jbeta primers. Produced via immunoSEQ multiplex PCR; TCRdb's table is partial and in-frame only. The sample holds about 200,000 clones, 82% seen once. What was sequenced was PBMCs. All receptors derive from a woman between 40 and 55 years old in good health and CMV-seronegative.

The chain joins TRBV19 to TRBJ2-2; D unresolved. This CDR3 is built from 14 residues. Germline V gene sequence: CDR1 LNHDA, CDR2 SQIVND (reference sequence). Trimming took 4 bases from V and 7 from J, leaving 13 bases between them. CDR3 protein: CASSSGALGGELFF. DNA of the CDR3: TGTGCCAGTAGTAGCGGTGCCCTGGGCGGGGAGCTGTTTTTT.

This chain joins TRBV28 and TRBJ2-7, with TRBD2 matching over 10 bases. Germline values: CDR1 MDHEN, CDR2 SYDVKM. The CDR3 covers 14 residues. After removal of 2 bases from V and 4 bases from J, the junction contained 2 bases not matched to a gene. The CDR3 protein is CASSLGTSEYEQYF. The CDR3 nucleotides are TGTGCCAGCAGTTTAGGGACTAGCGAGTACGAGCAGTACTTC.

CDR3 protein: CASNQRQAYEQYF. The CDR3 DNA reads TGCGCCAGCAACCAAAGGCAGGCCTACGAGCAGTACTTC. The chain uses TRBV5-1 and TRBJ2-7; no definite D call. In germline, CDR1 is SGHRS, CDR2 YFSETQ. V shed 6 bases and J shed 2 bases, with 12 bases lying between them. This CDR3 comprises 13 residues. The full variable domain, with the rest looked up from reference TRBV5-1 and TRBJ2-7, is KAGVTQTPRYLIKTRGQQVTLSCSPISGHRSVSWYQQTPGQGLQFLFEYFSETQRNKGNFPGRFSGRQFSNSRSEMNVSTLELGDSALYLCASNQRQAYEQYFGPGTRLTVT.

CDR3 sequence (DNA): TGTGCCAGCAGTTTGAGTAGCAATCAGCCCCAGCATTTT. This sequence encodes CASSLSSNQPQHF. The chain carries TRBV27 and TRBJ1-5; D gene unclear. Germline assignment: CDR1 MNHEY and CDR2 SMNVEV (reference sequence). Trimming left V 3 bases short and J 0 bases short, with 3 bases between. The CDR3 is 13 amino acids.

This chain's CDR3 is CASRGTQGLLNTEAFF. The CDR3 coding sequence is TGTGCCAGCAGGGGGACGCAGGGGTTACTGAACACTGAAGCTTTCTTT. The chain carries TRBV25-1 and TRBJ1-1; D may be TRBD1 (6 bases). V lost 6 bases and J lost 0, with 17 bases in between. The V gene's germline CDR1 is MGHDK and CDR2 SYGVNS. The CDR3 runs 16 residues.

The chain uses TRBV19 and TRBJ2-7, with TRBD2 identical over 13 bases. V shed 2 bases, J shed 6 bases, and the junction held 4 bases outside the gene matches. The germline CDR1 and CDR2 sequences are LNHDA and SQIVND (reference sequence). The CDR3 is 15 residues long. The CDR3 here is CASSITTSGRREQYF. DNA for the CDR3: TGTGCCAGTAGTATAACGACTAGCGGGAGGCGCGAGCAGTACTTC.